This T cell receptor beta chain originates from a study of CD8+ T cells in alopecia areata. Study-wide background: For 6 to 18 months, tofacitinib was taken, and 6 months off drug followed. Affected scalp percentage gauged treated patients' severity.

This CDR3 contains 15 residues. The germline V gene has CDR1 LNHNV and CDR2 YYDKDF (reference sequence). V was pared by 0 bases and J by 8 bases, with 13 bases between. Stated treatment: oral pan-JAK inhibitor, 5-10 mg twice daily. Peripheral blood, together with lesional scalp punch biopsies, was collected from alopecia areata patients. Following RNA extraction, reverse transcription yielded cDNA that acted as the sequencing template. Some clones are missing from TCRdb's copy, which holds only in-frame ones; the method was immunoSEQ multiplex PCR. The sample lists under 350,000 clones, 58% seen once, with approximately 2% in the top ten. About this clone itself: Its target is not known.

Broader study findings: Tofacitinib significantly lowered scalp clonality and expanded CD8+ clones among the top 100.

The sample here was CD4+ T cells sorted from blood, taken at week 24, from a patient treated with tofacitinib. The chain links TRBV15 to TRBJ1-4; D call uncertain. This receptor was obtained from a human donor with alopecia areata. The CDR3 loop is CATSRDPRNGEKLFF. The CDR3 DNA follows: TGTGCCACCAGCAGAGATCCCCGGAATGGGGAAAAACTGTTTTTT.